This TCR beta chain appears in the sequencing data of a study of blood T cell repertoires in COVID-19. Across the whole study: Whether acute or convalescent, the COVID-19 samples came from the United States, Italy and Spain. From T cells, B-cell-depleted T cells, or PBMCs came the material, which was cDNA or gDNA.

Using immunoSEQ multiplex PCR, the repertoire was profiled, and TCRdb retains in-frame clones only, with some absent. The sample shows around 260,000 clones, 86% of them seen only once. Per germline, CDR1 MRHNA and CDR2 SNTAGT. Trimming removed 2 bases from V and 4 bases from J, with 5 bases in between. This CDR3 is 12 amino acids long. The V gene is TRBV6-4, the J gene TRBJ1-2; weak D call: TRBD1 (5 bases). The clonotype originates from a woman in her twenties or thirties with active or convalescent COVID-19. The sample comprised peripheral blood. In DNA form, the CDR3 reads TGTGCCAGCAGTGACAGGGGCTATGGCTACACCTTC. Residues: CASSDRGYGYTF.